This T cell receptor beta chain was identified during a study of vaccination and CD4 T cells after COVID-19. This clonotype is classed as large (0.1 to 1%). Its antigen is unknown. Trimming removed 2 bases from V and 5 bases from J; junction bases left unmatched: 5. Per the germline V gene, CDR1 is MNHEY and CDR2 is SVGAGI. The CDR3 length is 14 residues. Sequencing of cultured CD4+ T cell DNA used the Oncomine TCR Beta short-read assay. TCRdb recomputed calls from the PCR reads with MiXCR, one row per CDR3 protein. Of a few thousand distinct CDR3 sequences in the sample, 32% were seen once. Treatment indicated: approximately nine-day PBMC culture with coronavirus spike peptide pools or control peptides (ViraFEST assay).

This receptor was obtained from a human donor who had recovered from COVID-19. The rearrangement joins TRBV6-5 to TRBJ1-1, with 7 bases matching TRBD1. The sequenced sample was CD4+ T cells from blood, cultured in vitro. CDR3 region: CASSYNRGLTEAFF. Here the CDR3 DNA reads TGTGCCAGCAGTTACAACAGGGGATTGACTGAAGCTTTCTTT.